These 10 T cell receptor beta chains originate from one sample sequenced in a study of T-cell memory formation after mild COVID-19. Each CDR3 protein is one row after TCRdb ran MiXCR on the 5' RACE reads. The sample yields some 86,000 distinct CDR3 sequences, 20% to 30% seen once. Sequencing was performed on PBMCs or a T cell subset sorted from them (not recorded which). These receptor sequences come from a man aged 18 to 35 who had mild COVID-19 (a few samples of this study predate the infection). Cell type and time point are not known.

There are a few counts of this clonotype. J is TRBJ2-4 and V is TRBV19, with D maybe TRBD2 (6 bases). Germline-derived CDR1 and CDR2 are LNHDA and SQIVND (reference sequence). The germline V and J ends were trimmed by 5 bases and 10 bases, with 18 bases remaining between them. The CDR3 runs 14 residues. The CDR3 region is CASSSQGTGGIQYF. In DNA, the CDR3 is TGTGCCAGTAGTTCCCAAGGGACCGGGGGAATTCAGTACTTC.

The V gene is TRBV4-3, the J gene TRBJ2-2; D is uncertain. The V and J ends lost 1 base and 0 bases respectively, with 12 bases between them. The length of the CDR3 is 17 residues. Germline CDR1 LGHNA, CDR2 YSLEER. CDR3 in amino acids: CASSQVLALPNTGELFF. The CDR3 DNA follows: TGCGCCAGCAGCCAAGTGTTAGCACTACCGAACACCGGGGAGCTGTTTTTT.

The chain combines TRBV6-1 with TRBJ2-7, with 10 bases aligning to TRBD1. The ends lost 5 bases at V and 5 bases at J; junction bases unmatched: 6. Germline-derived CDR1 and CDR2 are MNHNS and SASEGT. The CDR3 is 14 amino acids. As DNA, the CDR3 is TGTGCCAGCAGTAGGGGACAGGGGATCCACGAGCAGTACGTC. Protein product: CASSRGQGIHEQYV.

The chain uses TRBV27 and TRBJ2-5, with D maybe TRBD2 (6 bases). Germline-derived CDR1 and CDR2 are MNHEY and SMNVEV (reference sequence). The CDR3 loop spans 13 amino acids. V lost 5 bases, J lost 3 bases, and 10 bases lay in between. The CDR3 sequence is CASSPIAEETQYF. CDR3 DNA sequence: TGTGCCAGCAGTCCGATAGCGGAAGAGACCCAGTACTTC.

This clonotype was seen ten or more times. This chain uses TRBV5-1 with TRBJ2-7; 13 nucleotides agree with TRBD2. After removal of 4 bases from V and 0 bases from J, the junction contained 7 bases not matched to a gene. The V gene's germline CDR1 is SGHRS and CDR2 YFSETQ. The CDR3 runs to 17 residues. CDR3 loop: CASSPIGTSGVSYEQYF. As DNA, the CDR3 is TGCGCCAGCAGCCCCATCGGGACTAGCGGGGTCTCCTACGAGCAGTACTTC.

This chain connects TRBV4-1 to TRBJ2-7, with 9 nucleotides matching TRBD2. The CDR3 is 15 residues long. The junction had 6 bases not matched to a gene; V was cut back by 1 base and J by 5 bases. Germline V gives CDR1 MGHRA, CDR2 YSYEKL. The DNA of the CDR3 is TGCGCCAGCAGCCAAGCCGGGACTAGCATCGACGAGCAGTACTTC. Protein product: CASSQAGTSIDEQYF.

A few counts support this clonotype. The chain carries TRBV7-9 and TRBJ2-1; TRBD2 is a possible D gene (5 bases). Germline assignment: CDR1 SEHNR and CDR2 FQNEAQ (reference sequence). This CDR3 region has 13 residues. Trimming stripped 5 bases from V and 8 bases from J, with 13 bases between. The CDR3 spells CASSPTSTYEQFF. The DNA for the CDR3 is TGTGCCAGCAGCCCCACTAGTACCTATGAGCAGTTCTTC.

Only a few counts were recorded for this clonotype. The chain joins TRBV24-1 to TRBJ2-1; a possible D gene is TRBD2 (6 bases). Germline values: CDR1 KGHDR, CDR2 SFDVKD. Deletions cut 5 bases from V and 15 bases from J, with 13 bases between. This CDR3 spans 11 amino acids. The CDR3: CATSAIGSWFF. Here the CDR3 DNA reads TGTGCCACCAGTGCAATCGGGAGCTGGTTCTTC.

The chain carries TRBV10-2 and TRBJ1-1; D might be TRBD1 (5 bases). Germline V gene sequence: CDR1 WSHSY, CDR2 SAAADI. There are 13 residues in the CDR3. V was clipped by 0 bases and J by 10 bases, with 12 bases between them. CDR3 DNA: TGCGCCAGCAGTGAGTCCATGGGGGGGGGAGCTTTCTTT. This translates into CASSESMGGGAFF.

A few counts support this clonotype. The chain links TRBV12-5 to TRBJ1-2; TRBD1 might be the D (5 bases). The CDR3 has 18 amino acids. Germline CDR1 reads LGHNT; CDR2 reads FRNRAP. V lost 2 bases, J lost 4 bases, and 23 bases lay in between. CDR3 in amino acids: CASGLTGDGDGDRYGYTF. The CDR3 DNA reads as TGTGCTAGTGGTTTGACGGGTGATGGGGACGGTGATCGCTATGGCTACACCTTC.